Detailed here is one TCR beta chain. Its antigen is not known. Primers used in a second PCR of about 7 to 11 cycles were a sample-barcoded 5' primer and a J-beta primer mix. Unique molecular identifiers of 12 random nucleotides labeled each cDNA. TCRdb reanalysed the 5' RACE reads using MiXCR and keeps one entry per CDR3 protein. The sample consists of approximately 670,000 distinct CDR3 sequences, less than 45% of them appearing once. The data were taken from a study of blood T cells in healthy people across ages. At the level of the study: T cells yielded about one barcoded beta molecule per two cells through template switching. Study observations and caveats: Roughly linearly, TCR beta diversity per million T cells fell as age increased.

CDR1 is LNHDA and CDR2 is SQIVND in the germline V gene (reference sequence). Trimming cost V 3 bases and J 5 bases; bases outside gene matches: 7. The CDR3 has 17 amino acids. Russia was home to the donors, healthy Caucasian individuals aged about 6 to 90. The genes are TRBV19 and TRBJ2-7; 16 positions match TRBD2. This receptor was identified in an older man in good health. Sequencing used blood. CDR3 nucleotides: TGTGCCAGTAGTATCTCCGGGACTAGCGGGAGGGCGAACGAGCAGTACTTC. Translation: CASSISGTSGRANEQYF.